This TCR beta chain was found in a study of cytomegalovirus exposure and HLA in healthy donors (dated by TCRdb to about 2017). Concerning the study at large: In an earlier analysis of 587 of the donors, 276 Gb of sequence data and some 120 million unique TCR beta sequences from approximately 180 million T cells were reported. All discovery cohort repertoires had been generated using a single sequencing platform. Among 398 genotyped donors of the cohort, an average of 235,054 unique TCR beta nucleotide sequences were sequenced per donor, roughly a sixth of them non-productive. The study was designed to test whether signatures of past pathogen exposure could be identified by cataloging public T cell receptors. To predict cytomegalovirus infection status, the study brought together high-throughput TCR immunosequencing, statistical association of individual TCRs with disease status, and machine learning. A later genetic analysis used genome-wide SNP genotypes for about 65% of the roughly 700 donors, treating that subset as a discovery cohort. Alongside the repertoire data, information on donor age, sex, ethnicity and CMV serostatus was compiled. Typing coverage differed by locus: A, B, C, DRB1 and DQB1 were typed in about 620-640 donors, DQA1 in roughly 510, DPA1 in around 600, and DPB1 in approximately 450. Besides the first cohort of 666 subjects, a separate validation cohort made up of over 95 different subjects was used. Around 300 gigabases of sequencing data and approximately 85 million unique TCR sequences were included in an early release covering roughly 600 HLA-typed donors. Rather than using new phenotypic data, the later analysis identified candidate immune exposures from TCR beta sequences and from how often those sequences occurred across donors. To decide whether each TCR beta V gene segment behaved as functional or pseudogenic, an earlier analysis of approximately 620 of the donors relied on high-throughput TCR beta sequencing. Of the approximately 370 genotyped donors, 81% were placed in the genetic ancestry cluster associated with self-reported Caucasian donors. In a later analysis, previously published TCR beta repertoires from fewer than 750 donors were re-analyzed and high-resolution HLA genotyping was added so that TCR occurrence patterns could be studied. Both class I and class II loci were covered by HLA typing, at four-digit resolution. Four or five DR-DQ haplotypes were handled as single units for association and clustering because linkage in the cohort was strong. The study profiled the T cell repertoires of 500 to 800 subjects by immunosequencing and related them to cytomegalovirus serostatus.

What the research found in general, with its limitations: A later genetic analysis associated a missense DCLRE1C variant with V-gene and J-gene trimming of TCR beta chains, and an independent cohort replicated the association. Most CMV-associated TCR beta chains appeared to be HLA-restricted in a later analysis, and the HLA associations seemed to be driven largely by CMV exposure. Sequencing depth was assumed to be roughly uniform across donors in the presence/absence analyses, though that assumption may not hold. In a later analysis, TCR association rates were found to vary across HLA loci, with the most associated TCRs seen for DRB1 alleles and the fewest for HLA-C alleles. A further reported finding was that TCR beta sequences accurately predicted the HLA-A and HLA-B alleles for most subjects in the first cohort. Correlated functional status among segregating V segments might be attributable to linkage disequilibrium, but an unknown experimental factor could not be ruled out. In both the original and validation cohorts, the classifier was reported to diagnose cytomegalovirus status with high specificity and sensitivity. In vitro tests confirmed that a few of the cytomegalovirus-associated TCR beta chains recognize cytomegalovirus antigens. When HLA alleles, especially DR and DQ, strongly co-occurred, TCR associations were difficult to assign to individual alleles. Because some donors lacked HLA typing at each locus, the association tests relied only on the typed subset. In a later analysis, about 17,000 TCR beta sequences were associated with specific HLA alleles at a false discovery rate of 0.05. A later analysis found that HLA-associated TCR beta chains were more clonally expanded and had lower generation probabilities than equally common non-associated chains. Some IMGT-functional V segments, including TRBV6-2 and TRBV6-3, could not be distinguished by the 87-base-pair reads and were therefore excluded. The earlier analysis of some 560 of the donors excluded seventeen rarely observed V segments, including chromosome 9 orphons, because counts were too low. The study gave a list of about 160 TCR beta chains associated with cytomegalovirus. It was suggested by the authors that the approach could potentially be generalized to other disease states and immunological phenotypes. A later analysis reported that several top co-occurrence clusters appeared linked to parvovirus B19, influenza, CMV and Epstein-Barr virus. A later genetic analysis reported fewer N-insertions in productive TCRs among donors in an Asian-associated ancestry cluster than the roughly 700-donor mean. Most TCR sequences were seen in very few donors, while some public TCRs were found in many individuals. The only immune exposure information available for the cohort was CMV serostatus. The sequencing pipeline was judged likely to have produced a cluster of highly shared sequence variants as a technical artifact. Broadly in line with IMGT annotations, most TCR beta V segments showed up in productive rearrangements about 87% or about 30% of the time in an earlier analysis of some 590 of the donors. Only TCR beta chains were sequenced in this cohort, and the absence of alpha or paired-chain data limited detectable features.

To prepare the library, the immunoSEQ multiplex PCR assay was applied. The multiplex PCR relied on a mix of 60 forward primers for TCR Vbeta segments and 13 reverse primers for TCR Jbeta segments. The CDR3 region of rearranged TCR beta genes was amplified from genomic DNA with a multiplex PCR assay. The Illumina HiSeq System was used to sequence the amplified TCR beta libraries as 87-base-pair reads. The published analysis was carried out like this. In a later analysis, approximately 74 million unique TCR beta chains were counted across the approximately 640 repertoires, and approximately 11 million of these chains were shared by at least two donors. A nearest-neighbor algorithm error-corrected the raw reads and collapsed the reads into unique sequences, merging closely related sequences to remove PCR and sequencing errors. CDR3 sequences were aligned to IMGT reference sequences to assign V, D and J gene segments. Each retained sequence needed at least a six-nucleotide match to both a V gene segment and a J gene segment. A rearrangement counted as productive if the CDR3 had no stop codons and remained in frame with V and J, and every other rearrangement counted as non-productive. Following IMGT convention, CDR3 was defined as the stretch from the second conserved V-encoded cysteine up to the conserved J-encoded phenylalanine. In an earlier analysis of roughly 610 of the donors, sequences lacking an unambiguous match to a single V gene segment were excluded. An earlier analysis of 500 to 600 of the donors classified V segments as functional when productive rearrangements were above 56.7% and as segregating when the standard deviation between donors was above 5%. A statistical classification framework was built for diagnosing cytomegalovirus status from the catalog of TCR beta chain sequences. In a later analysis, V and J genes were assigned by comparing TCR nucleotide sequences against IMGT/GENE-DB human TR gene sequences. The TCRdist pipeline was used in a later analysis to assign CDR3 sequences and most-parsimonious VDJ recombination scenarios. In a later analysis, every TCR beta chain was defined by the combination of its CDR3 amino acid sequence and its V-gene family, and reads without a unique V-gene family were dropped. As a way to deal with suspected cross-contamination and a sequencing artifact, a later analysis dropped approximately 590 nucleotide sequences that were highly shared and had low generation probability. In a later analysis, a clonal expansion index was calculated for each public chain from normalized within-repertoire ranks of inferred template counts. Generation probabilities in a later analysis came from a VDJ recombination model fitted to out-of-frame rearrangements, and those results were checked against IGoR. In a later analysis, TCR-TCR, TCR-HLA and TCR-CMV co-occurrence was scored with hypergeometric tests, and a repertoire-size bias correction was applied to TCR pairs. To estimate false discovery rates, a later analysis permuted the HLA or CMV assignments 20 times. In a later analysis, co-occurring TCRs were grouped with DBSCAN, and TCRdist sequence similarity was added when clustering was performed within HLA-allele-positive subsets. Repertoires with fewer than 30,000 or more than 120,000 public chains, plus five repertoires with anomalous nucleotide sharing, were excluded from co-occurrence clustering. In TCRdb, the immuneACCESS table is reduced to in-frame sequences with V and J assigned. These tables do not hold every clone; where another copy was compared, an unresolved V gene accounts for under half, and the others remain unexplained. V, J and clone size are those of that table, while D and trimming were read from the DNA. This sample is represented by 130,000 to 150,000 clones; more than 70% of them were singletons. The ten largest clonotypes hold around 1.7% of the sample.

As concerns this clone: Its antigen is currently not known. Per-base quality was not reported, and no clone a single base away is much larger than it.

In total, more than 500 healthy bone marrow donors made up the cohort. All cohort members were sampled while nominally healthy, although unrecorded immune exposures were likely present. The donor tested CMV seronegative and was one of the 352 seronegative cohort members. A peripheral blood sample was provided by each donor, and peripheral blood mononuclear cells were used for TCR beta sequencing. The Qiagen DNeasy Blood Extraction Kit was used to extract genomic DNA from the blood cell samples. V and J are trimmed by 3 bases and 0 bases, and the gene matches miss 7 bases of the junction. CDR1 and CDR2, looked up from the germline V gene, are SGHRS and YFSETQ. The CDR3, from cysteine to phenylalanine, totals 16 residues. The CDR3 DNA has 48 bases and is translated from base 1.

The source is a woman aged 40 to 50 in good health and CMV-seronegative. The V gene is TRBV5-1 and the J gene is TRBJ2-3, with 7 junctional bases fitting TRBD1. Sequencing used PBMCs. The CDR3 in this case is CASSSQGVTSTDTQYF. The DNA sequence reads TGCGCCAGCAGCTCCCAGGGGGTTACAAGCACAGATACGCAGTATTTT.